This TCR beta chain was identified during a study of blood T cell repertoires in COVID-19. Background on the study: Acute-phase and convalescent COVID-19 samples originated in the United States, Italy and Spain. The cDNA or gDNA used as material had been derived from T cells, B-cell-depleted T cells, or PBMCs.

Trimming took 6 bases from V and 10 from J; bases not matched to a gene: 3. This CDR3 has 12 residues. CDR1 is SNHLY, CDR2 FYNNEI, per germline. In the authors' methods: Researchers report that nucleated cell counts were estimated from reference gene primer amplification. Profiled with immunoSEQ multiplex PCR; TCRdb holds only in-frame clones, not every one. D and trimming come from the DNA, and the V and J calls and clone size come from that table. The table includes tens of thousands of clones, 70% to 90% detected once. The V gene is TRBV2, the J gene TRBJ1-4; 9 nucleotides agree with TRBD1. The sample taken for sequencing was peripheral blood. This TCR was sampled from a human donor in a cohort sampled during active COVID-19. The CDR3: CASRDRGGKLFF. CDR3 coding DNA: TGTGCCAGCAGGGACAGGGGTGGAAAACTGTTTTTT.